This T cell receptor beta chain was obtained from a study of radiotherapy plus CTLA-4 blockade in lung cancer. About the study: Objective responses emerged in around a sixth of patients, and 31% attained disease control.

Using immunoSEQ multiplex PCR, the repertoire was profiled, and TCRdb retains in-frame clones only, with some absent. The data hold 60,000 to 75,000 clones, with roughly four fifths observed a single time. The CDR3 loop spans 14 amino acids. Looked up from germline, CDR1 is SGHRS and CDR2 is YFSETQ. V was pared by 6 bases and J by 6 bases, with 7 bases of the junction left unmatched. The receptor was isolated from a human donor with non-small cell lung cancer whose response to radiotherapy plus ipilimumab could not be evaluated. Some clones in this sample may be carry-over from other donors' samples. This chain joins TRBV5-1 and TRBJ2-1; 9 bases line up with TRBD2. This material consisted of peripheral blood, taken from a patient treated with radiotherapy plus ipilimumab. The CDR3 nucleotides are TGCGCCAGCAACATAGGGACTAGCTTCAATGAGCAGTTCTTC. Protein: CASNIGTSFNEQFF.